This T cell receptor (beta chain) was obtained from a study of T cells in Graves' hyperthyroidism and ophthalmopathy (dated by TCRdb to between 2019 and 2020). Regarding the study in general: Peripheral blood was sampled at the time of initial diagnosis, prior to any treatment. To identify TCR V-J signatures that set the groups apart, the researchers used a discovery cohort of 100 patients, made up of approximately 43 with Graves' ophthalmopathy and about 55 with stable Graves' hyperthyroidism. Prospective prediction of ophthalmopathy was tested in an independent validation cohort of 18 to 20 hyperthyroidism patients and 15 to 17 patients who later progressed to ophthalmopathy. The roughly 91 discovery patients were randomly divided into training and test sets at a 7:3 ratio. The study also compared thyroid tissue and blood T-cell repertoires from about six Graves' hyperthyroidism patients. After blood sampling, hyperthyroidism patients were treated with methimazole at a starting dose of 30 mg daily, and ophthalmopathy patients were treated with high-dose intravenous methylprednisolone. According to the paper, TCR Vbeta CDR3 sequencing was carried out on some 140 peripheral blood samples, which came from over 40 ophthalmopathy, roughly 75 hyperthyroidism and some 17 progressor patients.

Amplification of TCR beta CDR3 regions was carried out from RNA transcripts. The TCR CDR3 was subjected to a first round of RT-PCR using the HTBI primer set and the Qiagen OneStep RT-PCR kit. The libraries were constructed in a second round of multiplex PCR and then size-selected and purified. Libraries were sequenced paired-end with 100 bp reads on an Illumina HiSeq2000. On the authors' methods: SOAPnuke was used to process the raw data, with reads discarded if the reads contained adapters or uncalled bases, had a mean Phred below 15, or lacked an exact constant-primer or identifier match. High-quality paired reads were merged with COPE v1.2.5, and unique nucleotide sequences were defined as clonotypes. MiTCR v1.1 was used to align clonotypes to the IMGT TRBV, TRBD and TRBJ reference segments. Analysis was restricted to V-J combinations with a frequency above 0.0001, which covered 98% to 99.2% of repertoires. The TCS score was defined as F50 (clonal expansion) divided by E x V (chaos), with BLOSUM62-based TCRdist calculated between CDR3 peptides within each V-J. Welch's t-statistics and random forest reduced fewer than 550 V-J features to under 15, which were used in a naive Bayes classifier (R e1071). The Morisita-Horn index was used to measure how similar the thyroid and blood repertoires were. The public sequencing data were trimmed at Q25 with fastp and processed into clonotypes with MiXCR by TCRdb, which kept only in-frame beta chains. Every CDR3 protein is listed once, alongside the most common genes and DNA of its rows. The authors' filters were not applied to this entry. The sample data list hundreds of thousands of distinct CDR3 sequences, and approximately 40% of these were observed just once. The ten largest account for roughly 30% of the sample.

A word on this clonotype: The clone's antigen remains unknown. The input lacks base qualities; no much larger clone sits a single base away.

Stable Graves' hyperthyroidism was defined as the absence of progression to ophthalmopathy over 18 months of follow-up. Hyperthyroidism patients were aged 18 to 65 years and newly diagnosed, with disease duration of less than 2 months. Patients with uncontrolled infections, other autoimmune diseases, pregnancy or lactation were excluded. Diagnoses relied on clinical symptoms, serum thyroxine and TRAb, thyroid ultrasound and orbital computed tomography. PBMCs were separated from roughly 9.6 ml of fresh peripheral blood using Ficoll-Paque density gradient centrifugation. Trizol reagent was used to extract total RNA, and RNA quality was then checked on an Agilent 2100 Bioanalyzer. Counted from cysteine to phenylalanine, this CDR3 has 15 amino acids. The kept DNA is CDR3 alone, 45 bases in frame from the first base. Deletion took 3 bases off V and 3 bases off J, with a span of 12 bases between the germline ends. The germline V gene (reference sequence) gives CDR1 as LNHNV and CDR2 as YYDKDF.

Study-wide conclusions, independent of this receptor: A 13 V-J signature model separated ophthalmopathy from stable hyperthyroidism, with roughly 88% sensitivity and around 84% specificity in cross-validation and 80%/75% in testing. In validation, the model predicted progression to ophthalmopathy a median of roughly 6.1 months before onset, with over 60% sensitivity and roughly 77% specificity. Most expanded thyroid clonotypes (frequency above 0.001) were also found in blood, which suggests that blood repertoires may mirror thyroid immune responses. Sample size was not statistically predetermined, and blinding of investigators to group allocation was not performed.

The receptor was isolated from a woman aged 40 to 50 with Graves' hyperthyroidism. What was sequenced was blood. The receptor chain draws on TRBV15 and TRBJ1-3; too little of a D gene remains to name it. The nucleotide sequence is TGTGCCACCAGCAGTATGGGAGGGCTTGGAAACACCATATATTTT. The translation is CATSSMGGLGNTIYF.